This T cell receptor (beta chain) derives from a study of blood T cell repertoires in COVID-19. Study context: Sample material is recorded as cDNA or gDNA derived from T cells, B-cell-depleted T cells, or PBMCs.

Recruitment covered roughly 22 US areas and drew participants whose ages spanned roughly 18 to 100 years. Self-reported history from a screening survey and questionnaire set each donor's cohort. Only in-frame clones appear in the TCRdb table, and some are missing; sequencing was by immunoSEQ multiplex PCR. This sample has 250,000 to 300,000 clones, with about 81% found just once. Trimming cost V 10 bases and J 2 bases; bases outside gene matches: 8. Germline CDR1 is MNHEY and CDR2 is SMNVEV (reference sequence). The CDR3 contains 14 residues. V gene TRBV27 combines with J gene TRBJ1-3; 7 bases line up with TRBD1. Sequenced sample: PBMCs or T cells enriched from blood (not recorded which). The TCR comes from a young man with acute COVID-19. In DNA form, the CDR3 reads TGTGCCATCAAGACAGGGTTAGCTGGAAACACCATATATTTT. It encodes CAIKTGLAGNTIYF.